The rows below give T cell receptor beta chains drawn from one sample of a study of blood T cell repertoires in COVID-19. Libraries were prepared by immunoSEQ multiplex PCR; TCRdb keeps only in-frame clonotypes and omits some of them. The table records 150,000 to 200,000 clones, 75% to 85% of them present only once. Sequencing was carried out using peripheral blood. These receptors came from a woman over 75 with COVID-19, enrolled during active disease. Each CDR3 is given with its conserved first and last residue. The order of the fields is clone size, J gene, D gene, V gene, CDR3 length, CDR3 protein, CDR3 DNA. The D gene is left open where the match is weak. Size is stated for part of the rows, as once, few or many counts, or as a class when the clone is expanded.

>NA|TRBJ2-3|TRBD2|TRBV4-2|17
CASSQLSGTSGTDTQYF
TGTGCCAGCAGCCAGCTATCCGGGACTAGCGGGACAGATACGCAGTATTTT
>NA|TRBJ2-2|NA|TRBV5-4|15
CASSFRGATGGELFF
TGTGCCAGCAGCTTCCGGGGGGCAACCGGCGGGGAGCTGTTTTTT
>once|TRBJ2-7|TRBD1|TRBV2|15
CASMPDRGYSYEQYF
TGTGCCAGCATGCCGGACAGGGGGTACTCCTACGAGCAGTACTTC
>few|TRBJ2-1|TRBD2|TRBV5-1|17
CASSTVPSGRGYNEQFF
TGCGCCAGCAGCACGGTACCTAGCGGGAGGGGTTACAATGAGCAGTTCTTC
>NA|TRBJ1-2|NA|TRBV11-2|17
CASTVSPAEGRVYGYTF
TGTGCCAGCACCGTTAGCCCCGCCGAAGGGCGGGTCTATGGCTACACCTTC
>NA|TRBJ1-1|NA|TRBV5-1|12
CASSTTGTEAFF
TGCGCCAGCAGCACCACCGGGACAGAAGCTTTCTTT
>NA|TRBJ1-2|TRBD1|TRBV19|13
CASSRQGADGYTF
TGTGCCAGTAGTCGACAGGGTGCGGATGGCTACACCTTC
>NA|TRBJ1-1|TRBD1|TRBV2|14
CASSPGQGLTEAFF
TGTGCCAGCAGCCCGGGACAGGGACTCACTGAAGCTTTCTTT
>NA|TRBJ2-7|TRBD2|TRBV5-1|14
CASSLTGGDYEQYF
TGCGCCAGCAGCTTGACCGGGGGGGACTACGAGCAGTACTTC
>NA|TRBJ1-5|TRBD1|TRBV28|16
CASSVQGTYSNQPQHF
TGTGCCAGCAGTGTACAGGGGACGTATAGCAATCAGCCCCAGCATTTT
>NA|TRBJ1-5|NA|TRBV5-6|14
CASSFWESNQPQHF
TGTGCCAGCAGCTTTTGGGAGTCCAATCAGCCCCAGCATTTT
>few|TRBJ1-4|TRBD1|TRBV27|14
CATKGQGEGEKLFF
TGTGCCACCAAAGGACAGGGTGAGGGTGAAAAACTGTTTTTT
>NA|TRBJ1-2|TRBD1|TRBV18|18
CASSLQGQGATGEDGYTF
TGTGCCAGCTCACTCCAGGGCCAGGGGGCAACGGGAGAAGATGGCTACACCTTC
>NA|TRBJ2-3|TRBD2|TRBV10-3|18
CAISDPGLAGVTTDTQYF
TGTGCCATCAGTGACCCGGGACTAGCGGGTGTCACCACAGATACGCAGTATTTT
>NA|TRBJ2-7|NA|TRBV6-5|14
CASSSWQGRYEQYF
TGTGCCAGCAGTTCGTGGCAGGGTAGATACGAGCAGTACTTC
>few|TRBJ1-2|NA|TRBV19|13
CASSIRRLDPYTF
TGTGCCAGTAGTATAAGGAGATTAGATCCCTACACCTTC
>once|TRBJ2-7|NA|TRBV28|13
CASSFAGDYEQYF
TGTGCCAGCAGTTTTGCAGGGGACTACGAGCAGTACTTC
>NA|TRBJ1-3|NA|TRBV28|16
CASRSTGLGDGNTIYF
TGTGCCAGCAGATCTACAGGGTTAGGAGATGGAAACACCATATATTTT
>NA|TRBJ1-1|NA|TRBV18|14
CASSQTGRGTEAFF
TGTGCCAGCTCACAAACCGGCAGGGGCACTGAAGCTTTCTTT
>NA|TRBJ1-1|NA|TRBV19|14
CASSKGQLNTEAFF
TGTGCCAGTAGTAAGGGACAACTAAACACTGAAGCTTTCTTT
>NA|TRBJ2-7|TRBD2|TRBV14|14
CASSQSGRAGEQYF
TGTGCCAGCAGCCAAAGCGGGAGGGCTGGGGAGCAGTACTTC
>NA|TRBJ2-5|NA|TRBV18|13
CASSRDFQETQYF
TGTGCCAGCTCACGGGACTTCCAAGAGACCCAGTACTTC
>NA|TRBJ2-2|NA|TRBV6-5|12
CASSWTVGELFF
TGTGCCAGCAGTTGGACAGTCGGGGAGCTGTTTTTT
>NA|TRBJ1-6|NA|TRBV15|14
CATSRELYNSPLHF
TGTGCCACCAGCAGAGAACTCTATAATTCACCCCTCCACTTT
>NA|TRBJ1-2|NA|TRBV9|15
CASSAQLGTSEGYTF
TGTGCCAGCAGCGCCCAACTAGGGACTTCCGAAGGCTACACCTTC
>few|TRBJ1-1|TRBD1|TRBV28|14
CASSTYRGLTEAFF
TGTGCCAGCAGTACCTACAGGGGGCTCACTGAAGCTTTCTTT
>NA|TRBJ2-5|NA|TRBV29-1|13
CSVRLLHPETQYF
TGCAGCGTCCGACTTCTACACCCAGAGACCCAGTACTTC
>NA|TRBJ2-1|TRBD2|TRBV7-2|15
CASSLLAGVRNEQFF
TGTGCCAGCAGCTTACTAGCGGGAGTTCGGAATGAGCAGTTCTTC
>once|TRBJ2-3|TRBD2|TRBV11-2|17
CASSIFRAGVGGDTQYF
TGTGCCAGCAGCATCTTCCGGGCGGGAGTGGGTGGAGATACGCAGTATTTT
>NA|TRBJ1-1|TRBD1|TRBV2|15
CASSPGTGSTLGAFF
TGTGCCAGCAGTCCCGGGACAGGGTCAACACTAGGAGCTTTCTTT
>NA|TRBJ1-5|NA|TRBV18|17
CASSPLSIADSNQPQHF
TGTGCCAGCTCACCACTGTCCATCGCGGATAGCAATCAGCCCCAGCATTTT
>once|TRBJ1-2|TRBD1|TRBV4-3|15
CASSQAQGGTYGYTF
TGCGCCAGCAGCCAAGCTCAGGGGGGCACTTATGGCTACACCTTC
>once|TRBJ2-3|NA|TRBV28|16
CASSHRFLRRTDTQYF
TGTGCCAGCAGCCACCGATTCCTGCGGAGAACAGATACGCAGTATTTT
>NA|TRBJ2-7|NA|TRBV21-1|15
CASSKAFDREDEQYF
TGTGCCAGCAGCAAAGCTTTCGACAGGGAGGACGAGCAGTACTTC
>NA|TRBJ1-2|NA|TRBV27|13
CASSLGPGYGYTF
TGTGCCAGCAGTTTAGGTCCAGGCTATGGCTACACCTTC
>NA|TRBJ1-6|TRBD1|TRBV7-3|14
CASSRGQGGSPLHF
TGTGCCAGCAGCAGAGGACAGGGAGGTTCACCCCTCCACTTT
>NA|TRBJ1-3|NA|TRBV19|16
CASRRSGAISGNTIYF
TGTGCCAGTAGGCGCTCAGGGGCGATTTCCGGAAACACCATATATTTT
>NA|TRBJ2-7|NA|TRBV4-1|13
CASSQDEGFEQYF
TGCGCCAGCAGCCAAGACGAGGGTTTCGAGCAGTACTTC
>NA|TRBJ2-5|NA|TRBV21-1|16
CASSKAGTGHKETQYF
TGTGCCAGCAGCAAAGCGGGGACAGGGCACAAAGAGACCCAGTACTTC
>few|TRBJ2-7|NA|TRBV11-3|15
CASSFILGNSYEQYF
TGTGCCAGCAGCTTTATTCTCGGGAACTCCTACGAGCAGTACTTC
>NA|TRBJ1-6|TRBD1|TRBV4-1|17
CASSPWTGAKYNSPLHF
TGCGCCAGCAGCCCTTGGACAGGGGCGAAATATAATTCACCCCTCCACTTT
>NA|TRBJ1-2|TRBD1|TRBV9|13
CASTRTGGGGYTF
TGTGCCAGCACCCGGACAGGGGGCGGTGGCTACACCTTC
>NA|TRBJ1-2|TRBD1|TRBV2|14
CASSETTGGYGYTF
TGTGCCAGCAGTGAAACTACAGGGGGTTACGGCTACACCTTC
>NA|TRBJ2-7|TRBD1|TRBV7-9|14
CASSRRDRVYEQYF
TGTGCCAGCAGCCGCCGGGACAGAGTCTACGAGCAGTACTTC
>NA|TRBJ1-1|TRBD1|TRBV19|14
CASSPQGAYTEAFF
TGTGCCAGTAGTCCCCAGGGGGCATACACTGAAGCTTTCTTT
>once|TRBJ2-2|NA|TRBV5-1|14
CASRSETNTGELFF
TGCGCCAGCAGGAGCGAGACTAACACCGGGGAGCTGTTTTTT
>NA|TRBJ2-7|NA|TRBV3-1/TRBV3-2|12
CASSQAESEQYF
TGTGCCAGCAGCCAAGCCGAGTCCGAGCAGTACTTC
>NA|TRBJ2-5|TRBD1|TRBV19|15
CASSTGTGIQETQYF
TGTGCCAGTAGTACCGGGACAGGTATTCAAGAGACCCAGTACTTC
>NA|TRBJ2-1|NA|TRBV4-2|17
CASSQGILDIRYNEQFF
TGTGCCAGCAGCCAAGGGATCTTGGACATACGCTACAATGAGCAGTTCTTC
>once|TRBJ1-1|TRBD1|TRBV3-1/TRBV3-2|15
CASTSRTGMNTEAFF
TGTGCCAGCACCTCCCGGACAGGGATGAACACTGAAGCTTTCTTT
>NA|TRBJ1-1|NA|TRBV3-1/TRBV3-2|14
CASSQGGQNTEAFF
TGTGCCAGCAGCCAAGGGGGACAGAACACTGAAGCTTTCTTT
>NA|TRBJ2-1|NA|TRBV19|17
CASSIGWAGSWGNEQFF
TGTGCCAGTAGTATAGGATGGGCGGGCTCCTGGGGAAATGAGCAGTTCTTC
>NA|TRBJ1-2|TRBD1|TRBV5-1|15
CASSSGTGLNYGYTF
TGCGCCAGCAGCTCCGGGACAGGTTTGAACTATGGCTACACCTTC
>NA|TRBJ2-1|TRBD2|TRBV7-2|14
CASSSGLAVTEQFF
TGTGCCAGCAGCTCCGGACTAGCGGTAACTGAGCAGTTCTTC
>NA|TRBJ1-5|NA|TRBV5-1|13
CASSFREGQPQHF
TGCGCCAGCAGCTTCAGGGAAGGGCAGCCCCAGCATTTT
>NA|TRBJ2-3|NA|TRBV3-1/TRBV3-2|15
CASSHRDISTDTQYF
TGTGCCAGCAGCCACCGCGACATTAGCACAGATACGCAGTATTTT
>NA|TRBJ1-4|NA|TRBV6-1|14
CASSERFRGEKLFF
TGTGCCAGCAGTGAGAGATTCCGGGGTGAAAAACTGTTTTTT
>NA|TRBJ1-3|NA|TRBV4-2|15
CASSQPPGSGNTIYF
TGTGCCAGCAGCCAACCACCCGGTTCTGGAAACACCATATATTTT
>NA|TRBJ2-4|TRBD1|TRBV2|14
CASRPGTGGNIQYF
TGTGCCAGCCGACCCGGGACAGGGGGGAACATTCAGTACTTC